This paragraph reports one TCR beta chain. The data are from a study of T cell changes during pregnancy in multiple sclerosis. V shed 1 base and J shed 5 bases, with 20 bases lying between them. This CDR3 has 17 amino acids. The germline V gene encodes CDR1 SGHAT and CDR2 FQNNGV. The protocol was immunoSEQ multiplex PCR, while the TCRdb copy is restricted to in-frame clones and leaves out a portion. The sample holds 35,000 to 45,000 clones, approximately 91% seen once. The chain joins TRBV11-2 to TRBJ1-1; D gene ambiguous. Sequencing was performed on CD4+ T cells from peripheral blood mononuclear cells, taken in the second trimester of pregnancy. This receptor was taken from a female donor in good health, enrolled as a control in a pregnancy study. CDR3 region: CASSLGLREMMETEAFF. CDR3 in DNA: TGTGCCAGCAGCTTAGGTTTACGGGAAATGATGGAGACTGAAGCTTTCTTT.